This TCR beta chain was profiled in a study of blood T cell repertoires in COVID-19. Overall study context: Collection of acute and convalescent COVID-19 samples took place in the United States, Italy and Spain.

Assay: immunoSEQ multiplex PCR; the TCRdb copy retains only in-frame clones and omits some. The sample lists under 300,000 clones, 80% to 90% occurring once. The participants were between roughly 18 and 100 years old and came from some 23 US areas. The recovered donors of Cohort 3 showed two negative PCRs, clearance, or symptom resolution. The CDR3 is 17 amino acids. Germline CDR1 and CDR2: SGHTS and YDEGEE. Trimming removed 0 bases at V and 1 base at J, with 16 bases between. The sample consisted of PBMCs or T cells enriched from blood (not recorded which). This chain connects TRBV5-8 to TRBJ2-5; the D gene is possibly TRBD2 (7 bases). The clonotype was recovered from a woman younger than 30 who had recovered from COVID-19. CDR3 sequence reads: CASSLEGGGDIQETQYF. In DNA form, the CDR3 reads TGTGCCAGCAGCTTGGAAGGGGGAGGGGACATCCAAGAGACCCAGTACTTC.